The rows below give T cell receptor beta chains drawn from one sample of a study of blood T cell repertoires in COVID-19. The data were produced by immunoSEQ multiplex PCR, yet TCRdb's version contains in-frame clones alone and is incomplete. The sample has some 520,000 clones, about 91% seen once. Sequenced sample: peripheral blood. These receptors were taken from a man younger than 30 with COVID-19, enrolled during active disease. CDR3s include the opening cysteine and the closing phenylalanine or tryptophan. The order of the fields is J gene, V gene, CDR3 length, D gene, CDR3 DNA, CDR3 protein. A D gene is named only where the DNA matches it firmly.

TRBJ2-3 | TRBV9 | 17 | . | TGTGCCAGCAGCGTACGTATTATCGGGGGTAGCACAGATACGCAGTATTTT | CASSVRIIGGSTDTQYF
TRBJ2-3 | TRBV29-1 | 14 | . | TGCAGCGTTGCCGACTGGAGTAGCACAGATACGCAGTATTTT | CSVADWSSTDTQYF
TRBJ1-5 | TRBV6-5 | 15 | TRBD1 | TGTGCCAGCAGGGGACAGGGGCCAAGCAATCAGCCCCAGCATTTT | CASRGQGPSNQPQHF
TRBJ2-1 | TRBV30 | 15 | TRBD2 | TGTGCCTGGGTCCCTTTTGCGGGACTATACAATGAGCAGTTCTTC | CAWVPFAGLYNEQFF
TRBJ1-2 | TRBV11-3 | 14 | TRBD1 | TGTGCCAGCAGCTTAGACGCAGGGACAGGTGGCTACACCTTC | CASSLDAGTGGYTF
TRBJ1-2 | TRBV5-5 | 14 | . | TGTGCCAGCAGCCCGGACAGCTCTAATTATGGGTTCACCTTC | CASSPDSSNYGFTF
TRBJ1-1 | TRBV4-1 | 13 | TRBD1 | TGCGCCAGCAGCCCGGACAGGGACACTGAAGCTTTCTTT | CASSPDRDTEAFF
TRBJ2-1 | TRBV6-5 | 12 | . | TGTGCCAGCAGCGCCGGGGGTAGTGAGCAGTTCTTC | CASSAGGSEQFF
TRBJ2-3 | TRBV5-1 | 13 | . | TGCGCCAGCAGCTTGGCGCCTACTGATACGCAGTATTTT | CASSLAPTDTQYF
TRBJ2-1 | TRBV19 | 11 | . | TGTGCCAGTACCCTCGGAGTTGAGCAGTTCTTC | CASTLGVEQFF